One sample yielded the 27 T cell receptor beta chains listed below, sequenced in a study of CD8 T cells in ankylosing spondylitis. Whole-study results and caveats: Made up of eight highly homologous variants, a TCR beta motif appeared characteristic of ankylosing spondylitis blood.

No antigen has been assigned to these receptors. In TCRdb, the 5' RACE reads were re-called with MiXCR into one record per CDR3 protein. The table records fewer than 450,000 distinct CDR3 sequences, 17% of them present only once. Sequenced sample: blood, either unsorted or a sorted T cell fraction (not recorded which). These receptors were obtained from a male donor with ankylosing spondylitis.

This chain connects TRBV27 to TRBJ2-4, with a weak D call TRBD2 (5 bases). CDR3 length equals 14 residues. Germline V CDR1 and CDR2: MNHEY, SMNVEV (reference sequence). Trimming stripped 6 bases from V and 6 bases from J, with 15 bases between. Written as DNA, the CDR3 is TGTGCCAGCAGGGGCGCGGGCACTTCAAACATTCAGTACTTC. This sequence encodes CASRGAGTSNIQYF.

The rearrangement joins TRBV7-8 to TRBJ2-2; 7 bases align to TRBD1. The V gene end was trimmed by 4 bases and the J gene end by 3 bases; junction bases not matched to a gene: 5. CDR3 length equals 15 residues. The germline gives CDR1 SGHVS, CDR2 FQNEAQ. The CDR3, as DNA: TGTGCCAGCAGCTCCCGGGACAGAGACACCGGGGAGCTGTTTTTT. Translating it yields CASSSRDRDTGELFF.

The V gene is TRBV5-6, the J gene TRBJ2-7; D gene ambiguous. Between the trimmed V and J ends, which lost 4 bases and 3 bases, there was a span of 8 bases. Germline V gene data show CDR1 as SGHDT and CDR2 as YYEEEE. The CDR3 is 12 residues long. The CDR3 region is CASSVDNYEQYF. Here the CDR3 DNA reads TGTGCCAGCAGCGTCGACAACTACGAGCAGTACTTC.

The gene calls are TRBV7-2 and TRBJ2-1, with no clear D. This CDR3 spans 13 amino acids. Germline V gene lookup returns CDR1 SGHTA and CDR2 FQGNSA. The germline V and J ends were trimmed by 3 bases and 9 bases, with 12 bases remaining between them. CDR3 amino acids: CASSLNMFSEQFF. CDR3 DNA: TGTGCCAGCAGCTTGAATATGTTCAGTGAGCAGTTCTTC.

The table lists this clonotype with a few counts. The chain links TRBV12-3 or TRBV12-4 to TRBJ1-1, with D tentatively TRBD1 (6 bases). This CDR3 contains 17 residues. Trimming removed 4 bases at V and 0 bases at J, with 18 bases between. The CDR3 DNA sequence: TGTGCCAGCAGTTCCTCACCGACAGGCCTCATGAACACTGAAGCTTTCTTT. This encodes CASSSSPTGLMNTEAFF.

This chain uses TRBV12-3 or TRBV12-4 with TRBJ1-6; D remains ambiguous. V was pared by 6 bases and J by 10 bases, with 16 bases between. The CDR3 runs to 14 residues. The CDR3 DNA follows: TGTGCCAGCAGCCCCTTTAGCGGACTCTCACCCCTCCACTTT. This sequence encodes CASSPFSGLSPLHF.

V gene TRBV20-1 combines with J gene TRBJ2-5, with TRBD1 matching over 12 bases. With 8 bases clipped from V and 5 bases from J, the junction kept 9 bases outside the gene matches. This CDR3 spans 14 amino acids. Germline values: CDR1 DFQATT, CDR2 SNEGSKA (reference sequence). The CDR3 DNA sequence: TGCAGTCCGCTAGGGACAGGGGGCGGGGAGACCCAGTACTTC. This translates into CSPLGTGGGETQYF.

The J gene is TRBJ2-7, the V gene TRBV11-2, with 9 positions matching TRBD2. After removal of 1 base from V and 0 bases from J, the junction contained 10 bases not matched to a gene. Germline V lookup: CDR1 SGHAT, CDR2 FQNNGV. CDR3 size: 18 residues. CDR3 sequence (DNA): TGTGCCAGCAGCTTAGGGGGGTCCGGGACTAGCCACTCCTACGAGCAGTACTTC. It encodes CASSLGGSGTSHSYEQYF.

This clonotype was observed a few times. This sequence joins TRBV20-1 and TRBJ2-1, with TRBD2 matching 14 bases. Per germline, CDR1 DFQATT and CDR2 SNEGSKA (reference sequence). V shed 4 bases and J 6 bases; nucleotides not matched to a gene: 2. The CDR3 contains 14 residues. The CDR3 DNA reads TGCAGTGCTAAGGGACTAGCGGGAGTCAATGAGCAGTTCTTC. Protein product: CSAKGLAGVNEQFF.

This clonotype was counted a few times. The chain has TRBV15 and TRBJ2-7, with 7 bases lining up with TRBD1. CDR1 is LNHNV, CDR2 YYDKDF, per germline (reference sequence). The trim removed 5 bases at V and 2 bases at J, leaving 6 bases unmatched. There are 14 residues in the CDR3. The CDR3 here is CATSRDRGAYEQYF. The CDR3 region has the DNA TGTGCCACCAGCCGGGACAGAGGTGCCTACGAGCAGTACTTC.

This clonotype was found many times. The chain combines TRBV12-3 or TRBV12-4 with TRBJ1-3; D is ambiguous. The CDR3 contains 14 residues. The V end was cut by 1 base, the J end by 0 bases, with 4 bases between. The CDR3 region is CASSLGFSGNTIYF. CDR3 nucleotide sequence: TGTGCCAGCAGTTTAGGGTTCTCTGGAAACACCATATATTTT.

The genes are TRBV20-1 and TRBJ1-6; maybe TRBD1 (5 bases). With 6 bases removed from V and 9 bases from J, the gap between germline ends came to 18 bases. The germline V gene has CDR1 DFQATT and CDR2 SNEGSKA (reference sequence). This CDR3 has 14 residues. The chain's CDR3 is CSAHLGGAGSPLHF. CDR3 coding DNA: TGCAGTGCACACCTTGGGGGAGCGGGTTCACCCCTCCACTTT.

This clonotype showed up many times. This sequence joins TRBV12-3 or TRBV12-4 and TRBJ1-5; no clear D. The V end was cut by 5 bases, the J end by 3 bases, with 8 bases between. The CDR3 has 13 amino acids. The CDR3 DNA sequence: TGTGCCAGCAGTAGTAACTACAATCAGCCCCAGCATTTT. As protein: CASSSNYNQPQHF.

The J gene is TRBJ1-5, the V gene TRBV9; D may be TRBD1 (5 bases). The V end was cut by 0 bases, the J end by 3 bases, with 10 bases between. This CDR3 comprises 15 residues. Germline V CDR1 and CDR2: SGDLS, YYNGEE. CDR3 in amino acids: CASSVGVTDNQPQHF. The CDR3 nucleotides are TGTGCCAGCAGCGTAGGAGTGACAGACAATCAGCCCCAGCATTTT.

This clonotype occurred a few times. The chain has TRBV28 and TRBJ2-7; TRBD2 agrees at 8 bases. With V trimmed by 11 bases and J by 4 bases, 13 bases remained unmatched. The CDR3 runs to 14 residues. In germline, CDR1 is MDHEN, CDR2 SYDVKM. This CDR3 is CAVLPREGEYEQYF. The CDR3 nucleotides read TGTGCCGTCCTCCCCCGGGAGGGGGAGTACGAGCAGTACTTC. The entire variable domain, with the rest obtained from reference TRBV28 and TRBJ2-7, is as follows: DVKVTQSSRYLVKRTGEKVFLECVQDMDHENMFWYRQDPGLGLRLIYFSYDVKMKEKGDIPEGYSVSREKKERFSLILESASTNQTSMYLCAVLPREGEYEQYFGPGTRLTVT.

The J gene is TRBJ2-1, the V gene TRBV7-9, with unresolved D. Germline values: CDR1 SEHNR, CDR2 FQNEAQ (reference sequence). Trimming took 3 bases from V and 2 from J, leaving 11 bases between them. The CDR3 covers 15 residues. Here the CDR3 reads CASSFGSSTYNEQFF. The CDR3 nucleotides are TGTGCCAGCAGCTTTGGGTCCTCAACCTACAATGAGCAGTTCTTC.

The V gene is TRBV9, the J gene TRBJ1-1, with D uncertain. The CDR3 runs to 13 residues. V lost 5 bases and J lost 0, with 8 bases in between. The germline V gene has CDR1 SGDLS and CDR2 YYNGEE. This chain's CDR3 is CASSARVNTEAFF. The CDR3 DNA reads TGTGCCAGCAGTGCGCGGGTGAACACTGAAGCTTTCTTT.

V gene TRBV7-9 combines with J gene TRBJ2-5, with 13 bases fitting TRBD2. The CDR3 is 16 residues long. Germline lookup yields CDR1 SEHNR and CDR2 FQNEAQ (reference sequence). V lost 0 bases and J lost 5; bases outside the gene matches: 3. The CDR3 spells CASSLAGTSGAETQYF. CDR3 nucleotide sequence: TGTGCCAGCAGCTTAGCGGGGACTAGCGGGGCGGAGACCCAGTACTTC. The full variable domain, its missing parts supplied by reference TRBV7-9 and TRBJ2-5, is DTGVSQNPRHKITKRGQNVTFRCDPISEHNRLYWYRQTLGQGPEFLTYFQNEAQLEKSRLLSDRFSAERPKGSFSTLEIQRTEQGDSAMYLCASSLAGTSGAETQYFGPGTRLLVL.

This clonotype was counted a few times. The V call is TRBV11-2, the J call TRBJ2-2, with D maybe TRBD1 (5 bases). Trimming left V 5 bases short and J 4 bases short, with 14 bases between. Germline assignment: CDR1 SGHAT and CDR2 FQNNGV. This CDR3 region has 15 residues. CDR3 DNA sequence: TGTGCCAGCAGCACGGCAGGGCCGGTCACCGGGGAGCTGTTTTTT. Its protein product is CASSTAGPVTGELFF. Drawing the rest from reference TRBV11-2 and TRBJ2-2, the complete variable domain is EAGVAQSPRYKIIEKRQSVAFWCNPISGHATLYWYQQILGQGPKLLIQFQNNGVVDDSQLPKDRFSAERLKGVDSTLKIQPAKLEDSAVYLCASSTAGPVTGELFFGEGSRLTVL.

The V gene is TRBV20-1, the J gene TRBJ1-5; D unclear. This CDR3 contains 13 residues. CDR1 and CDR2 from the germline V gene are DFQATT and SNEGSKA (reference sequence). V gave up 5 bases and J gave up 1 base, with 9 bases separating them. Written as DNA, the CDR3 is TGCAGTGCTGCCACAACCAGCAATCAGCCCCAGCATTTT. It codes for CSAATTSNQPQHF.

With regard to this clonotype: One end of the junction does not line up with germline, which may come from a read error. The V and J genes are TRBV5-4 and TRBJ2-2, with D maybe TRBD1 (5 bases). Germline lookup yields CDR1 SGHNT and CDR2 YYREEE (reference sequence). CDR3 length: 12 residues. CDR3 residues: CASSPGSGALFF. In nucleotides, the CDR3 is TGTGCCAGCAGCCCCGGTAGTGGGGCGCTGTTTTTT. The variable domain in full, with the rest retrieved from reference TRBV5-4 and TRBJ2-2, is ETGVTQSPTHLIKTRGQQVTLRCSSQSGHNTVSWYQQALGQGPQFIFQYYREEENGRGNFPPRFSGLQFPNYSSELNVNALELDDSALYLCASSPGSGALFFGEGSRLTVL.

The chain recombines TRBV7-9 with TRBJ2-7; the match to TRBD2 covers 11 bases. The trim removed 2 bases at V and 0 bases at J, leaving 6 bases unmatched. Germline CDR1 SEHNR, CDR2 FQNEAQ (reference sequence). This CDR3 comprises 17 residues. This CDR3 is CASSLPIAGGNSYEQYF. In nucleotides, the CDR3 is TGTGCCAGCAGCTTACCAATAGCGGGAGGGAACTCCTACGAGCAGTACTTC.

This clonotype was found many times. The J gene is TRBJ1-5, the V gene TRBV12-3 or TRBV12-4; the D is unclear. The CDR3 has 14 residues. The germline V and J ends were trimmed by 3 bases and 7 bases, with 13 bases remaining between them. CDR3: CASSFSRSGQPQHF. CDR3 bases: TGTGCCAGCAGTTTTTCCCGCTCAGGACAGCCCCAGCATTTT.

The V gene is TRBV28, the J gene TRBJ2-2; D may be TRBD1 (5 bases). Germline lookup yields CDR1 MDHEN and CDR2 SYDVKM. The CDR3 covers 13 residues. Trimming removed 3 bases at V and 6 bases at J, with 8 bases between. CDR3 bases: TGTGCCAGCAGTTTCCAGGGTTCCGGGGAGCTGTTTTTT. Its translation: CASSFQGSGELFF.

The chain carries TRBV18 and TRBJ2-7, with 7 bases aligning to TRBD1. Unmatched junction bases numbered 10, after V lost 8 bases and J lost 0 bases. In germline, CDR1 is KGHSH, CDR2 LQKENI. There are 15 residues in the CDR3. The CDR3 region has the DNA TGTGCCAGCCAAGGGACGACAGGGAGCTCCTACGAGCAGTACTTC. It yields the protein CASQGTTGSSYEQYF.

CDR3 sequence: CASSPGQAGLETQYF. DNA for the CDR3: TGTGCCAGTAGTCCAGGACAGGCGGGTTTGGAGACCCAGTACTTC. V usage is TRBV19 and J usage is TRBJ2-5, with TRBD1 matching 7 bases. The CDR3 is made up of 15 amino acids. CDR1 is LNHDA, CDR2 SQIVND, per germline (reference sequence). V shed 5 bases and J 5 bases; nucleotides not matched to a gene: 11. The complete variable domain, with remaining parts taken from reference TRBV19 and TRBJ2-5, reads DGGITQSPKYLFRKEGQNVTLSCEQNLNHDAMYWYRQDPGQGLRLIYYSQIVNDFQKGDIAEGYSVSREKKESFPLTVTSAQKNPTAFYLCASSPGQAGLETQYFGPGTRLLVL.

This clonotype was counted a few times. This chain connects TRBV30 to TRBJ2-2; no clear D gene. This CDR3 comprises 14 residues. Germline V CDR1 and CDR2: GTSNPN, SVGIG (reference sequence). The ends were cut back, 3 bases at V and 4 bases at J, with 12 bases in the middle. CDR3 region: CAWSPIQGTGELFF. The CDR3 coding sequence is TGTGCCTGGAGCCCGATTCAAGGCACCGGGGAGCTGTTTTTT. The complete variable domain, with remaining parts taken from reference TRBV30 and TRBJ2-2, reads SQTIHQWPATLVQPVGSPLSLECTVEGTSNPNLYWYRQAAGRGLQLLFYSVGIGQISSEVPQNLSASRPQDRQFILSSKKLLLSDSGFYLCAWSPIQGTGELFFGEGSRLTVL.